The rows below give T cell receptor beta chains drawn from one sample of a study of shared clonotypes between healthy human individuals. The table came from immunoSEQ multiplex PCR; TCRdb's copy has only in-frame clones and leaves some out. Of 600,000 or so clones in the sample, 95% were seen once. The sample taken for sequencing was naive CD8+ T cells sorted from blood. Receptors originate from a woman aged 30 to 39 in good health. Each CDR3 is given with its conserved first and last residue. D genes are given only for firm matches. Clone size appears in some rows only: once, few, many, or a class for an expanded clone.

-,TRBV7-9,TRBJ1-5,-,CASSAVGGQSNQPQHF,TGTGCCAGCAGCGCCGTCGGTGGGCAAAGCAATCAGCCCCAGCATTTT
-,TRBV28,TRBJ1-5,-,CASSPRQREEGQPQHF,TGTGCCAGCAGTCCACGACAGCGGGAGGAGGGTCAGCCCCAGCATTTT
TRBD2,TRBV28,TRBJ2-2,-,CASSSFYIRTSGTGELFF,TGTGCCAGCAGTTCCTTTTATATCCGGACTAGCGGGACCGGGGAGCTGTTTTTT
-,TRBV2,TRBJ2-3,-,CASGGIAASTDTQYF,TGTGCCAGCGGTGGGATAGCGGCTAGCACAGATACGCAGTATTTT
-,TRBV27,TRBJ1-2,-,CASSLSSTTFYGYTF,TGTGCCAGCAGTTTATCCTCTACAACCTTCTATGGCTACACCTTC
TRBD2,TRBV28,TRBJ2-1,-,CASSPPGTRTNEQFF,TGTGCCAGCAGCCCCCCGGGGACTAGGACCAATGAGCAGTTCTTC
-,TRBV2,TRBJ2-3,-,CASREQFLTDTQYF,TGTGCCAGCAGAGAACAGTTTCTCACAGATACGCAGTATTTT
-,TRBV4-1,TRBJ1-1,few,CASSQAGTEAFF,TGCGCCAGCAGCCAAGCAGGTACTGAAGCTTTCTTT
-,TRBV7-9,TRBJ1-2,-,CASSSQGSYGYTF,TGTGCCAGCAGCTCGCAGGGGAGCTATGGCTACACCTTC
-,TRBV6-5,TRBJ1-1,-,CASSYAPTTEAFF,TGTGCCAGCAGTTACGCCCCGACCACTGAAGCTTTCTTT
-,TRBV7-2,TRBJ2-7,-,CASSDGGQEQYF,TGTGCCAGCAGTGATGGGGGGCAAGAGCAGTACTTC
-,TRBV6-1,TRBJ2-7,-,CASLEWWTFPYEQYF,TGTGCCAGCCTCGAATGGTGGACATTTCCCTACGAGCAGTACTTC
-,TRBV11-2,TRBJ2-7,-,CASSLGWGIYEQYF,TGTGCCAGCAGCTTAGGATGGGGAATCTACGAGCAGTACTTC
-,TRBV5-1,TRBJ2-7,-,CASSLLSRDEQYF,TGCGCCAGCAGCTTACTTAGCAGGGACGAGCAGTACTTC
-,TRBV28,TRBJ1-1,-,CASSLYREDTEAFF,TGTGCCAGCAGTTTATATAGGGAGGACACTGAAGCTTTCTTT
-,TRBV27,TRBJ1-2,-,CASSFAGDYGYTF,TGTGCCAGCAGTTTTGCTGGGGACTATGGCTACACCTTC
TRBD2,TRBV7-9,TRBJ2-7,-,CASSLFRGRSSYEQYF,TGTGCCAGCAGCTTATTTCGCGGGAGGAGCTCCTACGAGCAGTACTTC
TRBD1,TRBV7-9,TRBJ1-1,-,CASTDRDTEAFF,TGTGCCAGCACAGACAGGGACACTGAAGCTTTCTTT
-,TRBV11-2,TRBJ2-7,-,CASSPEGTTYEQYF,TGTGCCAGCAGCCCCGAGGGGACAACCTACGAGCAGTACTTC
-,TRBV7-9,TRBJ2-5,-,CASSYPPTGLLKTQYF,TGTGCCAGCAGCTACCCCCCCACGGGATTGCTTAAGACCCAGTACTTC
TRBD1,TRBV28,TRBJ2-7,-,CASSSGQGRGLSYEQYF,TGTGCCAGCAGTTCGGGACAGGGAAGAGGGCTCTCCTACGAGCAGTACTTC
-,TRBV21-1,TRBJ2-5,-,CARAACTETQYF,TGTGCCAGGGCCGCATGTACAGAGACCCAGTACTTC
-,TRBV19,TRBJ2-1,-,CASRRDTSYNEQFF,TGTGCCAGTAGGCGGGACACTTCCTACAATGAGCAGTTCTTC
-,TRBV20-1,TRBJ1-2,once,CSARIVRGYTF,TGCAGTGCTAGGATTGTAAGGGGCTACACCTTC
-,TRBV28,TRBJ2-6,-,CASSLSGVPSSGANVLTF,TGTGCCAGCAGTTTATCTGGAGTACCTAGCTCTGGGGCCAACGTCCTGACTTTC